This paragraph covers one TCR beta chain sequence. What it binds is unknown. These data come from a study of vaccination effects on CD4 cells after COVID-19. Under the ViraFEST assay, PBMC were stimulated with viral peptide pools so that antigen-specific CD4+ T cells expanded. Sequencing was performed afterwards. The culture ran for 10 days, and then CD4+ T cells were isolated. Participants each got two BNT162b2 or mRNA-1273 vaccine doses. Fresh IL-2-containing medium replaced half the medium on days 3 and 7. TCRdb's table, derived via immunoSEQ multiplex PCR, lists solely in-frame clones and lacks some. Of about 33,000 clones listed, roughly 82% are singletons. The origin of this receptor is a human donor who received a COVID-19 vaccine. Some clones in this sample may be carry-over from other donors' samples. The source material was CD4+ T cells from PBMCs cultured with HCoV-NL63 spike peptides, sampled after COVID-19 vaccination.

The chain's CDR3 is CASSRGHNEAFF. The CDR3 DNA is TGTGCCAGCAGCCGCGGACACAACGAAGCTTTCTTT. The rearrangement uses TRBV7-9 and TRBJ1-1, with a weak D call TRBD1 (5 bases). This CDR3 is built from 12 residues. From germline, CDR1 is SEHNR and CDR2 FQNEAQ (reference sequence). V was cut by 5 bases and J by 8 bases, with 12 bases left in between. Using reference TRBV7-9 and TRBJ1-1 for the parts outside the CDR3, the full variable domain is DTGVSQNPRHKITKRGQNVTFRCDPISEHNRLYWYRQTLGQGPEFLTYFQNEAQLEKSRLLSDRFSAERPKGSFSTLEIQRTEQGDSAMYLCASSRGHNEAFFGQGTRLTVV.